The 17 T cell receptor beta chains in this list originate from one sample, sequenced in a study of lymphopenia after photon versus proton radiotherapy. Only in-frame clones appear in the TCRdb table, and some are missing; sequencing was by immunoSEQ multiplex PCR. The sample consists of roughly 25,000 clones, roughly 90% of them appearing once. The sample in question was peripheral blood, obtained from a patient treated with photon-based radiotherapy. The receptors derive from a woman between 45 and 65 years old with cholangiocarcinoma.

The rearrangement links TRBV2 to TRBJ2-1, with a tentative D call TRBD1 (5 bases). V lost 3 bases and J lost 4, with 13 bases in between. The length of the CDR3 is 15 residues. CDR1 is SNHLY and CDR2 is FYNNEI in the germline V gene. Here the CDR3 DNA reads TGTGCCAGCAGTGACCACAGGCCTCTATACAATGAGCAGTTCTTC. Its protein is CASSDHRPLYNEQFF. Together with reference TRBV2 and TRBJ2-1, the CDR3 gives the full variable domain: EPEVTQTPSHQVTQMGQEVILRCVPISNHLYFYWYRQILGQKVEFLVSFYNNEISEKSEIFDDQFSVERPDGSNFTLKIRSTKLEDSAMYFCASSDHRPLYNEQFFGPGTRLTVL.

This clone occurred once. The CDR3 sequence: CASSLSGDGGEKLFF. The CDR3 DNA reads as TGTGCCAGCAGCTTAAGCGGAGACGGGGGTGAAAAACTGTTTTTT. The J gene is TRBJ1-4, the V gene TRBV7-9; a weak D match, TRBD1 (5 bases). The germline V gene has CDR1 SEHNR and CDR2 FQNEAQ (reference sequence). V lost 2 bases to trimming and J lost 7 bases, with 14 bases between them. The CDR3 totals 15 residues.

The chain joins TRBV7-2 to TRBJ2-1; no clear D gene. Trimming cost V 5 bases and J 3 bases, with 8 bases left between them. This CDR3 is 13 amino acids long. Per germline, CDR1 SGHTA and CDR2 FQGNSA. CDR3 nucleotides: TGTGCCAGCAGCCCCGTGGTCTACAATGAGCAGTTCTTC. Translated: CASSPVVYNEQFF.

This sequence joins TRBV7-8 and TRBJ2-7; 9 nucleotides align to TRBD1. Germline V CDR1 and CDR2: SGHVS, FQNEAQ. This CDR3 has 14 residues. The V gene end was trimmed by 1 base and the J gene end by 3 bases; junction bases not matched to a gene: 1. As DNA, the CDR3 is TGTGCCAGCAGCTTAGGGACAGGGGTCTACGAGCAGTACTTC. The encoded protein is CASSLGTGVYEQYF.

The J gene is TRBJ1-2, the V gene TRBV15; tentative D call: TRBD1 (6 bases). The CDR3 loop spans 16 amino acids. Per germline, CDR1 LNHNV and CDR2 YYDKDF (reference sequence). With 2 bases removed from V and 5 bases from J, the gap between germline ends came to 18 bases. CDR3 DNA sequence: TGTGCCACCAGCAGAACGACAGGCTTCCTTCCATATGGCTACACCTTC. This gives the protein CATSRTTGFLPYGYTF.

The CDR3 DNA follows: TGTGCCAGCAGTGAATGGGGGAGCGCAAAACTGTTTTTT. Amino acid sequence: CASSEWGSAKLFF. This chain uses TRBV2 with TRBJ1-4; the D gene is possibly TRBD1 (5 bases). This CDR3 comprises 13 residues. V shed 2 bases and J shed 10 bases, with 11 bases lying between them. Per germline, CDR1 SNHLY and CDR2 FYNNEI.

The DNA of the CDR3 is TGTGCCAGCAGCTACACTAGCGGCGAGCAGTTCTTC. This encodes CASSYTSGEQFF. V is TRBV6-5 and J is TRBJ2-1; 8 nucleotides agree with TRBD2. V trimming: 6 bases; J trimming: 10 bases; junction bases outside the gene matches: 5. In germline, CDR1 is MNHEY, CDR2 SVGAGI. The CDR3 consists of 12 residues.

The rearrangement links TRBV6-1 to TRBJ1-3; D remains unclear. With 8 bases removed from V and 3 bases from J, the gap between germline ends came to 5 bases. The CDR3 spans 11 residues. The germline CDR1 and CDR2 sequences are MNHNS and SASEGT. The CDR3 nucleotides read TGTGCCAGCGGCAGTGGAAACACCATATATTTT. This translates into CASGSGNTIYF.

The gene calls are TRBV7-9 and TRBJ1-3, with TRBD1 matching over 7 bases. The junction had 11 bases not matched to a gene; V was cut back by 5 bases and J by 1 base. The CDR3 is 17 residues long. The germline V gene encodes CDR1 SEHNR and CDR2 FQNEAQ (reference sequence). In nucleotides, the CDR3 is TGTGCCAGCAGCCAACTGACAGGGCTTCCTTCTGGAAACACCATATATTTT. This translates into CASSQLTGLPSGNTIYF.

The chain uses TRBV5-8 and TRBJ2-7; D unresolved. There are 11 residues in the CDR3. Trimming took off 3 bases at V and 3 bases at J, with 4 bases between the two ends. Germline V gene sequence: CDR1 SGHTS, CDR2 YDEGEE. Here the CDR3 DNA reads TGTGCCAGCAGCTCCTACTACGAGCAGTACTTC. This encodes CASSSYYEQYF.

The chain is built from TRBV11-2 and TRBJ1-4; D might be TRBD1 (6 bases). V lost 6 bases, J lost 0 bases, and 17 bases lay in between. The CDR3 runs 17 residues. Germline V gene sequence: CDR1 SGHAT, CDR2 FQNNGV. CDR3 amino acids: CASSLTGLPATNEKLFF. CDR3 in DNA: TGTGCCAGCAGTCTTACAGGGCTACCCGCAACTAATGAAAAACTGTTTTTT.

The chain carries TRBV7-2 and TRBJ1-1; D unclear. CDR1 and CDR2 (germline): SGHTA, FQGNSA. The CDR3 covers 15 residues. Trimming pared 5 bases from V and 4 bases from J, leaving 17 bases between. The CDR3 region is CASSPMGRVGTEAFF. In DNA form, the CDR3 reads TGTGCCAGCAGCCCCATGGGCCGGGTGGGCACTGAAGCTTTCTTT.

The CDR3 bases are TGTGCCAGTAGTATGGGCCAAGAGGGCTATGGCTACACCTTC. Translating gives CASSMGQEGYGYTF. The chain recombines TRBV19 with TRBJ1-2; no clear D gene. Trimming took 3 bases from V and 4 from J, leaving 12 bases between them. CDR3 length: 14 amino acids. Germline CDR1 LNHDA, CDR2 SQIVND (reference sequence).

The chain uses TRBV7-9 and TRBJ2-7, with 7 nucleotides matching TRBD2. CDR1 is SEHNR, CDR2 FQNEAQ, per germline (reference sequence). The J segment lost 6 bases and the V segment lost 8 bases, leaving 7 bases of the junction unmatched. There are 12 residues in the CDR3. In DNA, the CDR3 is TGTGCCAGCGCATTCAGGGAGGGCGAGCAGTACTTC. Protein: CASAFREGEQYF. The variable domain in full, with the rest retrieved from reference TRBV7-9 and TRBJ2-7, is DTGVSQNPRHKITKRGQNVTFRCDPISEHNRLYWYRQTLGQGPEFLTYFQNEAQLEKSRLLSDRFSAERPKGSFSTLEIQRTEQGDSAMYLCASAFREGEQYFGPGTRLTVT.

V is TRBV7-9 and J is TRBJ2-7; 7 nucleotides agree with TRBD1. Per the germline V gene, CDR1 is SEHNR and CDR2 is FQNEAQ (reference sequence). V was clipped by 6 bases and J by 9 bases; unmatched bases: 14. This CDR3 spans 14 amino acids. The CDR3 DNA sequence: TGTGCCAGCAGTGCCCAGGGGACAGCCTCCGTGCAGTACTTC. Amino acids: CASSAQGTASVQYF.

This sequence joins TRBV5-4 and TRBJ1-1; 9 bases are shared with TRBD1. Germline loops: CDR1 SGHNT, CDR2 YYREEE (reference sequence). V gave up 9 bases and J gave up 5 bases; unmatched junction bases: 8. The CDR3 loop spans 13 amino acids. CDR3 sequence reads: CATQDRGDTEAFF. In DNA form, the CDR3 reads TGTGCCACCCAGGACAGGGGTGATACTGAAGCTTTCTTT.

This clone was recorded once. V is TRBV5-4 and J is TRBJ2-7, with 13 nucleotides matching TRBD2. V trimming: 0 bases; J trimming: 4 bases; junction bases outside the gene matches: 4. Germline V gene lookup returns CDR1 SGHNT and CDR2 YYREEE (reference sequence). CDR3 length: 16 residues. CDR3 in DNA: TGTGCCAGCAGCTTGGCCCCGACTAGCGGGGGGTACGAGCAGTACTTC. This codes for CASSLAPTSGGYEQYF.